A single sample gave rise to the 15 T cell receptor beta chains below, sequenced in a study of cytomegalovirus exposure and HLA in healthy donors. Profiled with immunoSEQ multiplex PCR; TCRdb holds only in-frame clones, not every one. Here the sample spans approximately 120,000 clones, roughly 90% being singletons. The sample taken for sequencing was PBMCs. The source is a woman aged 18-29 years in good health and CMV-seronegative.

The chain recombines TRBV11-3 with TRBJ2-5, with no clear D. This CDR3 region has 11 residues. Germline values: CDR1 SGHNT, CDR2 YENEEA. With 5 bases removed from V and 5 bases from J, the gap between germline ends came to 6 bases. This chain's CDR3 is CASSLGETQYF. Written as DNA, the CDR3 is TGTGCCAGCAGCCTCGGGGAGACCCAGTACTTC.

The V call is TRBV28, the J call TRBJ1-2; no clear D. CDR3 length: 12 amino acids. Germline V CDR1 and CDR2: MDHEN, SYDVKM. The V gene lost 6 bases and the J gene lost 5 bases, with 10 bases spanning the gap. The CDR3 region is CASSHNSYGYTF. Written as DNA, the CDR3 is TGTGCCAGCAGCCATAACTCGTATGGCTACACCTTC.

The rearrangement joins TRBV28 to TRBJ1-6, with 8 bases matching TRBD1. Germline CDR1 and CDR2: MDHEN and SYDVKM. This CDR3 spans 16 amino acids. V shed 1 base, J shed 9 bases, and the junction held 8 bases outside the gene matches. The CDR3 DNA reads TGTGCCAGCAGTTTATCCGCGGGGACAGGTAGTTCACCCCTCCACTTT. It translates to CASSLSAGTGSSPLHF.

This clone has just a few counts. This chain connects TRBV7-2 to TRBJ1-3; D is ambiguous. The CDR3 totals 15 residues. Germline CDR1 and CDR2: SGHTA and FQGNSA. Deletions cut 5 bases from V and 0 bases from J, with 11 bases between. CDR3 bases: TGTGCCAGCAGCCCGACGCACTACTCTGGAAACACCATATATTTT. This codes for CASSPTHYSGNTIYF.

The chain uses TRBV12-5 and TRBJ1-5; 7 bases match TRBD1. CDR1 LGHNT and CDR2 FRNRAP come from the germline V gene. This CDR3 has 14 amino acids. CDR3 DNA: TGTGTCCCAGGGGTGGGACAGTACAATCAGCCCCAGCATTTT. Protein: CVPGVGQYNQPQHF.

This clone was picked up a small number of times. The chain employs TRBV4-3 and TRBJ2-6, with 8 bases identical to TRBD1. Germline CDR1 LGHNA, CDR2 YSLEER. V shed 2 bases, J shed 2 bases, and the junction held 2 bases outside the gene matches. This CDR3 has 16 residues. CDR3 residues: CASSQRQGTGANVLTF. The CDR3 bases are TGCGCCAGCAGCCAACGACAGGGGACTGGGGCCAACGTCCTGACTTTC.

The gene calls are TRBV30 and TRBJ1-4, with D possibly being TRBD1 (5 bases). CDR3 length: 14 amino acids. CDR1 and CDR2 (germline): GTSNPN, SVGIG (reference sequence). With 0 bases removed from V and 8 bases from J, the gap between germline ends came to 13 bases. This CDR3 is CAWSVRGGAEKLFF. The CDR3 DNA sequence: TGTGCCTGGAGTGTACGGGGAGGGGCCGAAAAACTGTTTTTT.

The CDR3 DNA reads as TGTGCCAGCAGGCTCCGACAGGGAGCCTATGGCTACACCTTC. Amino acids: CASRLRQGAYGYTF. This sequence joins TRBV6-5 and TRBJ1-2; TRBD1 matches at 7 bases. Looked up from germline, CDR1 is MNHEY and CDR2 is SVGAGI. The CDR3 consists of 14 residues. V lost 6 bases, J lost 4 bases, and 8 bases stayed unmatched.

The chain has TRBV27 and TRBJ1-6; TRBD1 matches 10 bases. Unmatched junction bases numbered 7, after V lost 7 bases and J lost 10 bases. The CDR3 length is 14 residues. Germline loops: CDR1 MNHEY, CDR2 SMNVEV (reference sequence). As DNA, the CDR3 is TGTGCCAGCACCCCGGGACAGGGGATGTCACCCCTCCACTTT. It encodes CASTPGQGMSPLHF.

V and J are TRBV30 and TRBJ1-1; D is perhaps TRBD1 (5 bases). Trimming took 2 bases from V and 8 from J, leaving 18 bases between them. This CDR3 is 14 amino acids long. Germline V gene sequence: CDR1 GTSNPN, CDR2 SVGIG (reference sequence). Here the CDR3 reads CAWSTGRTEGEAFF. Here the CDR3 DNA reads TGTGCCTGGAGTACAGGCAGAACCGAAGGGGAAGCTTTCTTT.

The J gene is TRBJ2-1, the V gene TRBV10-3; 10 bases fit TRBD2. The V segment lost 11 bases and the J segment 6 bases; nucleotides outside the gene matches: 10. Germline-derived CDR1 and CDR2 are ENHRY and SYGVKD. The CDR3 totals 14 residues. CDR3 sequence reads: CALRGASGSNEQFF. The CDR3 nucleotides are TGTGCCCTTAGGGGGGCTAGCGGGAGCAATGAGCAGTTCTTC.

The rearrangement links TRBV19 to TRBJ2-7; D gene ambiguous. The CDR3 extends over 13 amino acids. CDR1 and CDR2 from the germline V gene are LNHDA and SQIVND (reference sequence). V lost 4 bases to trimming and J lost 0 bases, with 7 bases between them. The CDR3 DNA reads TGTGCCAGTAGTAACGGAGTCTCCTACGAGCAGTACTTC. Its protein is CASSNGVSYEQYF.

This clone has just a few counts. This chain uses TRBV5-1 with TRBJ2-1; possible D gene TRBD2, 5 bases. CDR3 length: 15 amino acids. The germline CDR1 and CDR2 sequences are SGHRS and YFSETQ. With 0 bases removed from V and 0 bases from J, the gap between germline ends came to 7 bases. CDR3 protein: CASSLEAGSYNEQFF. For the CDR3, the DNA is TGCGCCAGCAGCTTGGAGGCGGGCTCCTACAATGAGCAGTTCTTC.

This chain joins TRBV27 and TRBJ2-7; perhaps TRBD1 as D (6 bases). Germline CDR1 MNHEY, CDR2 SMNVEV (reference sequence). V lost 6 bases and J 6 bases, leaving 18 bases between the germline ends. The CDR3 loop spans 14 amino acids. This chain's CDR3 is CASRETGQDGEQYF. In nucleotides, the CDR3 is TGTGCCAGCAGGGAAACAGGGCAGGACGGCGAGCAGTACTTC.

V is TRBV7-2 and J is TRBJ1-2; 7 bases are a match to TRBD1. V dropped 4 bases and J dropped 4; count of bases not matched to a gene: 6. Germline V CDR1 and CDR2: SGHTA, FQGNSA. The CDR3 consists of 14 residues. CDR3 loop: CASSSRTGSYGYTF. The CDR3 bases are TGTGCCAGCAGCTCCCGGACAGGAAGCTATGGCTACACCTTC.